This T cell receptor (beta chain) was identified in a study of molecular identifiers for immune sequencing clone quantification. TCRdb recomputed calls from the PCR reads with MiXCR, one row per CDR3 protein. Of some 320,000 distinct CDR3 sequences listed, around 21% are singletons. The table lists this clonotype with many counts. One junction end disagrees with the germline gene, perhaps due to a read error. Germline CDR1 is MNHEY and CDR2 is SVGAGI. The CDR3 loop spans 13 amino acids. This sequence joins TRBV6-5 and TRBJ1-2, with D maybe TRBD1 (5 bases). The receptor's source is a human donor in good health. Some libraries in this study had Jurkat cell RNA spiked in. The sample consisted of naive CD8+ T cells from blood, with Jurkat cell RNA spiked in. Stated subset: FACS-sorted CD8+CD4-CCR7+CD45RA+ naive T cells. The CDR3 protein is CASSYVPTQGRHF. As DNA, the CDR3 is TGTGCCAGCAGTTATGTCCCCACCCAGGGTCGGCACTTC.